The 9 T cell receptor beta chains presented below share a single source sample, sequenced in a study of T cells in Graves' hyperthyroidism and ophthalmopathy (dated by TCRdb to between 2018 and 2021). Libraries were made using multiplex PCR. The sequencing machine was an Illumina HiSeq 2000. The TCR beta CDR3 regions were amplified from the RNA transcripts. The first round of RT-PCR for the TCR CDR3 was performed with the HTBI primer set and the Qiagen OneStep RT-PCR kit. Using fastp at Q25 and MiXCR, TCRdb reprocessed the public reads and kept productive beta chains. CDR3 protein duplicates are merged, each entry listing the most common genes and DNA. For this sample the table gives 600,000 to 800,000 distinct CDR3 sequences, of which about a third were detected only once. Less than 40% of the sample comes from the top ten. The sample comprised blood. Every receptor here comes from a woman in her forties with Graves' hyperthyroidism.

With regard to this clonotype: One junction end does not reproduce the germline sequence, and a read error may be involved. The chain combines TRBV24-1 with TRBJ2-7; 7 bases line up with TRBD1. The end of the DNA fits TRBJ2-1 better, so the J call may be wrong. This CDR3 region has 20 residues. Looked up from germline, CDR1 is KGHDR and CDR2 is SFDVKD. The CDR3 DNA sequence: TGTGCCACCAGTGACCCTCACGACAGGGAAGGCATGTTAAGGGACAACGAGCAGTTCTTC. As protein: CATSDPHDREGMLRDNEQFF.

This clonotype turned up a few times. The CDR3 region has the DNA TGTGCCAGCAGTGAGGCCTCGTCAGGGGACTATGGCTACACCTTC. This sequence encodes CASSEASSGDYGYTF. The V gene is TRBV6-5, the J gene TRBJ1-2; D perhaps matches TRBD1 (6 bases). The CDR3 is 15 amino acids. V gave up 5 bases and J gave up 3 bases, with 16 bases separating them. Germline loops: CDR1 MNHEY, CDR2 SVGAGI.

Many counts were recorded for this clonotype. V is TRBV5-4 and J is TRBJ2-5; no reliable D call. V gave up 0 bases and J gave up 5 bases, with 11 bases separating them. CDR1 SGHNT and CDR2 YYREEE come from the germline V gene (reference sequence). The CDR3 is made up of 14 amino acids. Here the CDR3 DNA reads TGTGCCAGCAGCTTGGCCTGGCCTTCGGAGACCCAGTACTTC. Amino acid sequence: CASSLAWPSETQYF.

Regarding this clonotype: At one end the junction does not follow the germline gene, possibly because of a read error. This chain joins TRBV7-2 and TRBJ1-5, with D uncertain. Germline values: CDR1 SGHTA, CDR2 FQGNSA. The CDR3 runs 14 residues. Written as DNA, the CDR3 is TGTGCCAGCAGTCAAGGGTCTCCCAATCAGCTCCAGCATTTT. Encoded protein: CASSQGSPNQLQHF. Full variable domain (outside the CDR3, taken from reference TRBV7-2 and TRBJ1-5): GAGVSQSPSNKVTEKGKDVELRCDPISGHTALYWYRQSLGQGLEFLIYFQGNSAPDKSGLPSDRFSAERTGGSVSTLTIQRTQQEDSAVYLCASSQGSPNQLQHFGDGTRLSIL.

The chain recombines TRBV7-9 with TRBJ2-5, with D maybe TRBD2 (6 bases). The length of the CDR3 is 13 residues. CDR1 and CDR2 (germline): SEHNR, FQNEAQ (reference sequence). V lost 6 bases, J lost 5 bases, and 13 bases lay in between. CDR3 DNA: TGTGCCAGCAGTGACTCCCGGGGGGAGACCCAGTACTTC. It codes for CASSDSRGETQYF.

In this sample, this clonotype turned up many times. The chain carries TRBV2 and TRBJ2-7, with 7 bases identical to TRBD1. The CDR3 totals 13 residues. Unmatched junction bases numbered 4, after V lost 6 bases and J lost 2 bases. Germline V gives CDR1 SNHLY, CDR2 FYNNEI. The CDR3 loop is CASRVGTAYEQYF. In nucleotides, the CDR3 is TGTGCCAGCAGGGTCGGGACAGCCTACGAGCAGTACTTC.

This chain connects TRBV7-9 to TRBJ1-5, with unresolved D. With 5 bases removed from V and 2 bases from J, the gap between germline ends came to 10 bases. The CDR3 sequence is 14 residues long. Germline V gene data show CDR1 as SEHNR and CDR2 as FQNEAQ (reference sequence). DNA for the CDR3: TGTGCCAGCAGCCCTTACGAGGGCAATCAGCCCCAGCATTTT. It codes for CASSPYEGNQPQHF.

In its sample, this clonotype was seen many times. V usage is TRBV24-1 and J usage is TRBJ2-5; D might be TRBD1 (6 bases). V lost 6 bases to trimming and J lost 1 base, with 17 bases between them. The CDR3 loop spans 16 amino acids. The V gene's germline CDR1 is KGHDR and CDR2 SFDVKD. The CDR3 protein is CATSPGTQIAQETQYF. As DNA, the CDR3 is TGTGCCACCAGTCCGGGGACACAGATCGCCCAAGAGACCCAGTACTTC.

CDR3 sequence: CSAGALAGKETQYF. CDR3 nucleotide sequence: TGCAGTGCCGGGGCGCTAGCGGGGAAAGAGACCCAGTACTTC. The chain joins TRBV20-1 to TRBJ2-5, with TRBD2 matching 9 bases. V was pared by 6 bases and J by 3 bases, with 8 bases of the junction left unmatched. The length of the CDR3 is 14 residues. CDR1 is DFQATT and CDR2 is SNEGSKA in the germline V gene (reference sequence).